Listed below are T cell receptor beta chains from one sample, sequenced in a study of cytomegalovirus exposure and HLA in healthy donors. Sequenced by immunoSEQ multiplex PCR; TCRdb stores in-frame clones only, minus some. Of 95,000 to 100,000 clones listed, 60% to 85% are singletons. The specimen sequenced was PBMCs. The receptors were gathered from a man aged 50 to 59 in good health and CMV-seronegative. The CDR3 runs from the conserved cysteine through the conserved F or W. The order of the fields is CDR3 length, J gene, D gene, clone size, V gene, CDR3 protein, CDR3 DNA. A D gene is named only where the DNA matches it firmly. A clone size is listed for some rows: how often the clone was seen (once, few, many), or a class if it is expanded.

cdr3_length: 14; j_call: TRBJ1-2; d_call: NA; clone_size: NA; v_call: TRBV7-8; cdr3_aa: CASSLDRAGSGYTF; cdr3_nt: TGTGCCAGCAGCTTAGATAGGGCGGGGTCTGGCTACACCTTC
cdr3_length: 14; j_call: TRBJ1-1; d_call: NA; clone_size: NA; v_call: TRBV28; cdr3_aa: CASSQDRMNTEAFF; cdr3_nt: TGTGCCAGCAGTCAGGACAGAATGAACACTGAAGCTTTCTTT
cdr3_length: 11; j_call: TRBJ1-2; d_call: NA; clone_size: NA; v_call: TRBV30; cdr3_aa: CAWGRDYGYTF; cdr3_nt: TGTGCCTGGGGTCGGGACTATGGCTACACCTTC
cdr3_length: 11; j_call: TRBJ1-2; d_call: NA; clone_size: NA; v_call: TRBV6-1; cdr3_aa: CASRPGGGYTF; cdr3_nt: TGTGCCAGCCGACCCGGGGGTGGCTACACCTTC
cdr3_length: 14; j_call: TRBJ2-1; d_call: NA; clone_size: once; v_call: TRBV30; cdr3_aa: CACYRDSSYNEQFF; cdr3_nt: TGTGCCTGCTACCGGGACTCCAGCTACAATGAGCAGTTCTTC
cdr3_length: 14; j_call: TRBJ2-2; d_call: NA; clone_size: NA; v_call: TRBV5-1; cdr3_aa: CASSLARGTGELFF; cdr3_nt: TGCGCCAGCAGCTTGGCTAGGGGGACCGGGGAGCTGTTTTTT
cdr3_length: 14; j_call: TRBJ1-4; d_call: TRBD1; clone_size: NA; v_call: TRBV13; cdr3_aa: CASRMTGGGEKLFF; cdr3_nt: TGTGCCAGCAGAATGACAGGGGGCGGCGAAAAACTGTTTTTT
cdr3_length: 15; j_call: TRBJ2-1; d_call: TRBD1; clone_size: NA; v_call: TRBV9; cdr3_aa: CASSVGQGAPNEQFF; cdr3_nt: TGTGCCAGCAGCGTAGGACAGGGGGCGCCCAATGAGCAGTTCTTC
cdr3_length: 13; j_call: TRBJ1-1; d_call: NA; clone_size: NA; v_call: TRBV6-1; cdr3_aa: CASSGTANTEAFF; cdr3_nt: TGTGCCAGCAGTGGGACAGCAAACACTGAAGCTTTCTTT
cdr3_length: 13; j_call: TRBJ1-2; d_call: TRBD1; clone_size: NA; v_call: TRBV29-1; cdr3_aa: CSALAGTEHGYTF; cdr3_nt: TGCAGCGCTCTCGCAGGGACAGAGCATGGCTACACCTTC
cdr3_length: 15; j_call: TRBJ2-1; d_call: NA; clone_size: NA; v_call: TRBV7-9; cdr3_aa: CASSLGSTPNREQFF; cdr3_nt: TGTGCCAGCAGCTTAGGGAGCACCCCGAATCGTGAGCAGTTCTTC
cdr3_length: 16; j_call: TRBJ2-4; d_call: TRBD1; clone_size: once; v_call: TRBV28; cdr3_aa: CASSPGTGRAKNIQYF; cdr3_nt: TGTGCCAGCAGCCCCGGGACAGGGAGAGCCAAAAACATTCAGTACTTC
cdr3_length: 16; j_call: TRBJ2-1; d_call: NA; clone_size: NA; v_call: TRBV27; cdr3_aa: CASSTNRASSYNEQFF; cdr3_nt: TGTGCCAGCAGTACTAACAGGGCAAGCTCCTACAATGAGCAGTTCTTC
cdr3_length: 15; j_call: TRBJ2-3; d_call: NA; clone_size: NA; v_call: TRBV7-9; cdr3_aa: CASSLGTGTTDTQYF; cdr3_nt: TGTGCCAGCAGCTTAGGTACAGGGACCACAGATACGCAGTATTTT
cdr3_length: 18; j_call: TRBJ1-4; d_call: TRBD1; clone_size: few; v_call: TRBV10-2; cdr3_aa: CASSESIWPGTGGEKLFF; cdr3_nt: TGCGCCAGCAGTGAGTCGATTTGGCCAGGGACAGGGGGTGAAAAACTGTTTTTT
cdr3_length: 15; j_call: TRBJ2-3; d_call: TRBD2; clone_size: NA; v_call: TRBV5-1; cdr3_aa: CASSFLAGEVDTQYF; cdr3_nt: TGCGCCAGCAGCTTTCTAGCGGGGGAGGTAGATACGCAGTATTTT
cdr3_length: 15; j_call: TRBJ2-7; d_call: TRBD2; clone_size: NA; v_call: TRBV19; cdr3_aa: CASSIRRESSYEQYF; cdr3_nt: TGTGCCAGTAGTATCCGGCGGGAGTCATCCTACGAGCAGTACTTC
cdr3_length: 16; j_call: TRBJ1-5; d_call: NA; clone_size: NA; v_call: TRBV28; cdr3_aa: CASSFSSQGGNQPQHF; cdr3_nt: TGTGCCAGCAGTTTTTCCAGTCAGGGTGGCAATCAGCCCCAGCATTTT
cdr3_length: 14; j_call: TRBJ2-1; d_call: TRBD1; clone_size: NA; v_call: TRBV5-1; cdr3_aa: CASSIGTGRNEQFF; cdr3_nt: TGCGCCAGCAGCATCGGGACAGGGAGAAATGAGCAGTTCTTC
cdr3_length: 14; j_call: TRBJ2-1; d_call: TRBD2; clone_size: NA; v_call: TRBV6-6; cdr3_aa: CASSLGLAFSEQFF; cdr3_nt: TGTGCCAGCTCCCTAGGACTAGCTTTCTCTGAGCAGTTCTTC
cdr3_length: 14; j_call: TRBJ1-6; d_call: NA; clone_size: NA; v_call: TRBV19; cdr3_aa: CASSHRETNSPLHF; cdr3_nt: TGTGCCAGTAGTCACCGGGAGACTAATTCACCCCTCCACTTT
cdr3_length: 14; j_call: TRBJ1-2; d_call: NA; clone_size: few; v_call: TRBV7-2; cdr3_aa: CASSFDRASRGYTF; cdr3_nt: TGTGCCAGCAGCTTCGACAGAGCTTCGCGTGGCTACACCTTC
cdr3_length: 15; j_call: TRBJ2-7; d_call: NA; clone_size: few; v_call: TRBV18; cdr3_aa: CASFPASGLANEQYF; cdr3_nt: TGTGCCAGCTTCCCCGCGTCGGGTTTGGCCAACGAGCAGTACTTC
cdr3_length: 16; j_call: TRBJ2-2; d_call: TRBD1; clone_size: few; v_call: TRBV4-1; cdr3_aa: CASSQGTGGRTGELFF; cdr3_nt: TGCGCCAGCAGCCAGGGGACAGGGGGCAGAACCGGGGAGCTGTTTTTT
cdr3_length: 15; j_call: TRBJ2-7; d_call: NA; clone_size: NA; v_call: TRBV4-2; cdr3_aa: CASSQDLGSHYEQYF; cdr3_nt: TGTGCCAGCAGCCAAGATCTTGGCAGTCATTACGAGCAGTACTTC
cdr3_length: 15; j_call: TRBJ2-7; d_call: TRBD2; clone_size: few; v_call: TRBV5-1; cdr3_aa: CASSLGAGGQYEQYF; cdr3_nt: TGCGCCAGCAGCTTGGGGGCGGGGGGGCAGTACGAGCAGTACTTC
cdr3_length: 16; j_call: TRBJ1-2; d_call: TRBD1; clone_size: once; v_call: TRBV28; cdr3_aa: CASSPIDRAASYGYTF; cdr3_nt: TGTGCCAGCAGCCCAATCGACAGGGCCGCTAGCTATGGCTACACCTTC
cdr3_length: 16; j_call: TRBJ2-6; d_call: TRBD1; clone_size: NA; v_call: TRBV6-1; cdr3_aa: CASSETGASGANVLTF; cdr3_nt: TGTGCCAGCAGTGAAACAGGGGCCTCTGGGGCCAACGTCCTGACTTTC
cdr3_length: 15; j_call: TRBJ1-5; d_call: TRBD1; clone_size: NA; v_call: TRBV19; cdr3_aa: CASTGQGKGNQPQHF; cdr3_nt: TGTGCCAGTACCGGACAGGGTAAAGGCAATCAGCCCCAGCATTTT
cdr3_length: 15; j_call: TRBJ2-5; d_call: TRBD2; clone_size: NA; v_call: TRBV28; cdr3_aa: CASSPRREGRETQYF; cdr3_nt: TGTGCCAGCAGTCCTCGGCGGGAGGGCCGCGAGACCCAGTACTTC
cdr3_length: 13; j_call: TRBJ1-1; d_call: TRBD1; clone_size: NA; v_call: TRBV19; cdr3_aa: CASSETGQGEAFF; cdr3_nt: TGTGCCAGTAGTGAGACGGGACAGGGTGAAGCTTTCTTT
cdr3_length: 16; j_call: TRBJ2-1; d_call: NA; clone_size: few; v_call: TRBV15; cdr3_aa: CATSRVSGGGSDEQFF; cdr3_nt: TGTGCCACCAGCAGAGTATCTGGCGGGGGCAGCGATGAGCAGTTCTTC
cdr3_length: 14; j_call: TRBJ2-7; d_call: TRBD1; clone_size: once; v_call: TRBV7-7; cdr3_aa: CASSANRGSGEQYF; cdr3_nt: TGTGCTAGCAGCGCAAACAGGGGAAGCGGCGAGCAGTACTTC
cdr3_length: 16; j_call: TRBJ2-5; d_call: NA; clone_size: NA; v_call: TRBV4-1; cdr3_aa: CASSQTKLVGRETQYF; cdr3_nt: TGCGCCAGCAGCCAAACAAAACTAGTTGGTCGAGAGACCCAGTACTTC
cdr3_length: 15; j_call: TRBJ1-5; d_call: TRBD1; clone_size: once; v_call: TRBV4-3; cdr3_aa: CASGQGTGSGQPQHF; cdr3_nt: TGCGCCAGCGGCCAAGGGACAGGGTCAGGTCAGCCCCAGCATTTT
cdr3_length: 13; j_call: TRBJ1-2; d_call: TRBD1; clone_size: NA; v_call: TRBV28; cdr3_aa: CASSRDSWDGYTF; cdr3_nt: TGTGCCAGCAGTCGGGACAGTTGGGATGGCTACACCTTC
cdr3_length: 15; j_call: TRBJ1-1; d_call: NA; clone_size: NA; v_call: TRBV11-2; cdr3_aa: CASSLGVGGNTEAFF; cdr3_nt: TGTGCCAGCAGCTTAGGGGTAGGGGGGAACACTGAAGCTTTCTTT
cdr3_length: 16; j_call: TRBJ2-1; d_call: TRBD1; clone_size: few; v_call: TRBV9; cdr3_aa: CASSVGDSTGVNEQFF; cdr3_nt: TGTGCCAGCAGCGTAGGGGATAGCACAGGGGTTAATGAGCAGTTCTTC
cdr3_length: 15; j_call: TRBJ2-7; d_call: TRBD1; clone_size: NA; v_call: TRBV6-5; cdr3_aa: CASSSGGWAGGEQYF; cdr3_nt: TGTGCCAGCAGTTCAGGGGGTTGGGCCGGAGGAGAGCAGTACTTC
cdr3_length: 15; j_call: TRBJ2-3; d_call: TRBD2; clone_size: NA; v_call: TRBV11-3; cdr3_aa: CASSTGGGFADTQYF; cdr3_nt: TGTGCCAGCAGCACGGGGGGGGGCTTTGCAGATACGCAGTATTTT
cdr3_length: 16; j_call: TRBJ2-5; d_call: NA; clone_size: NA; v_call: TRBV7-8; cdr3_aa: CASSLNGEGVKETQYF; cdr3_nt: TGTGCCAGCAGCTTAAATGGAGAGGGTGTGAAAGAGACCCAGTACTTC
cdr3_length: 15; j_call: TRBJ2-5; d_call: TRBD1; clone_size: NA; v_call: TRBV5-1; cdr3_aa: CASSLGNRGQETQYF; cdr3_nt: TGCGCCAGCAGCTTGGGGAACAGGGGGCAAGAGACCCAGTACTTC
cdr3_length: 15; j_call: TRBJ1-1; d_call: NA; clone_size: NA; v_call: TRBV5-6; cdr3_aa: CASSPRGISNTEAFF; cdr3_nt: TGTGCCAGCAGCCCCCGAGGAATCTCGAACACTGAAGCTTTCTTT
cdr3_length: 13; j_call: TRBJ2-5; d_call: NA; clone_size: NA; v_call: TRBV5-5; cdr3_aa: CASSLEGVETQYF; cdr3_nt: TGTGCCAGCAGCTTGGAAGGGGTGGAGACCCAGTACTTC
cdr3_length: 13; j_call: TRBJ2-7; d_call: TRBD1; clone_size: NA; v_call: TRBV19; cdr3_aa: CASSTTGGYEQYF; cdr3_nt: TGTGCCAGTAGTACGACAGGGGGCTACGAGCAGTACTTC
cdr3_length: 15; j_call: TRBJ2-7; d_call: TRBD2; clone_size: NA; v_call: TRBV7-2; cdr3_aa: CASSLEGGGSYEQYF; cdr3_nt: TGTGCCAGCAGCTTAGAAGGTGGCGGGAGTTACGAGCAGTACTTC
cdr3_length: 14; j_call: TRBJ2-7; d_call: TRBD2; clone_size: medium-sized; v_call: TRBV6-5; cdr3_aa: CASNPSGLYYEQYF; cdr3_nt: TGTGCCAGCAACCCCTCGGGACTATACTACGAGCAGTACTTC
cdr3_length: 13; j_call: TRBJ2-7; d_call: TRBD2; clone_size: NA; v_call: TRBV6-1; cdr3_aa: CASMGLATYEQYF; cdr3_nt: TGTGCCAGCATGGGACTAGCAACGTACGAGCAGTACTTC
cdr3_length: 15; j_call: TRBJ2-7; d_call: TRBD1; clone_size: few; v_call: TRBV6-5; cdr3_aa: CASSQGPDRLYEQYF; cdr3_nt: TGTGCCAGCAGCCAGGGCCCGGACAGGCTTTACGAGCAGTACTTC
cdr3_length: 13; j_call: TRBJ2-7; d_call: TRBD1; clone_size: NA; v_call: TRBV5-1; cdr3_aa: CASSPTGRYEQYF; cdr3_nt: TGCGCCAGCAGCCCGACAGGGCGGTACGAGCAGTACTTC
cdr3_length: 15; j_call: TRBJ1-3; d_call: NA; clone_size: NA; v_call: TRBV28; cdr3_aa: CASSPSTGTGNTIYF; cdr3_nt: TGTGCCAGCAGTCCTAGCACAGGGACGGGAAACACCATATATTTT
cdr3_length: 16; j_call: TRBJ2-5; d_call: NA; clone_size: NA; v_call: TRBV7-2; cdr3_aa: CASSLGVAPTLETQYF; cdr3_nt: TGTGCCAGCAGCTTAGGTGTGGCCCCCACGCTAGAGACCCAGTACTTC